This paragraph covers one T cell receptor beta chain sequence. What it binds is unknown. Trimming stripped 6 bases from V and 0 bases from J, with 16 bases between. The germline gives CDR1 MNHNY, CDR2 SVGAGI (reference sequence). This CDR3 is 16 amino acids long. This entry belongs to a study of blood T cells in healthy people across ages. Findings and limits, study-wide: A roughly linear age-dependent decrease characterized TCR beta diversity per million T cells. Fewer expanded clones and more diversity marked long-lived versus aged donors.

Using a J-beta primer mix together with a sample-barcoded 5' primer, a second PCR was run for about 6 to 12 cycles. A template-switch adaptor containing 12 random nucleotides labeled each cDNA molecule. TCRdb redid the calling of the 5' RACE reads with MiXCR, one entry per CDR3 protein. Here the sample spans 1.2 million to 1.5 million distinct CDR3 sequences, around 59% being singletons. This rearrangement joins TRBV6-6 to TRBJ2-3; possible D gene TRBD2, 7 bases. What was sequenced was blood. The sequence was collected from a man between 18 and 35 years old in good health. DNA for the CDR3: TGTGCCAGCAGCGCCCCCGCGGGGGCTAGCACAGATACGCAGTATTTT. Amino acid sequence: CASSAPAGASTDTQYF.